Shown below are 19 T cell receptor beta chains from a single sample sequenced in a study of vaccination effects on CD4 cells after COVID-19. Antigens of these TCRs are unknown. Generated by immunoSEQ multiplex PCR, the TCRdb table keeps only in-frame clones and is missing some. The table has 40,000 or so clones, around 72% seen once. ViraFEST expansion of antigen-specific CD4+ T cells with viral peptide pools preceded sequencing. With about 9 days of culture completed, CD4+ T cells were isolated. This individual tested PCR-positive for SARS-CoV-2 infection between March and December 2020. Sequencing used CD4+ T cells from PBMCs cultured with a peptide pool, obtained before COVID-19 vaccination. Receptor source: a human donor who had a prior SARS-CoV-2 infection.

The chain is built from TRBV3-1 (or the pseudogene TRBV3-2) and TRBJ2-5; 8 positions agree with TRBD2. Germline V lookup: CDR1 LGHDT, CDR2 YNNKEL (reference sequence). The CDR3 totals 15 residues. With V trimmed by 4 bases and J by 4 bases, 8 bases remained unmatched. The CDR3 DNA reads TGTGCCAGCAGCCGCTACGCCGCGGGGGGAGAGACCCAGTACTTC. This sequence encodes CASSRYAAGGETQYF.

This clone showed up just a few times. V usage is TRBV6-2 or TRBV6-3 and J usage is TRBJ1-6, with D perhaps TRBD1 (6 bases). Germline V gene lookup returns CDR1 MNHEY and CDR2 SVGEGT. Trimming stripped 2 bases from V and 6 bases from J, with 11 bases between. The CDR3 consists of 15 residues. For the CDR3, the DNA is TGTGCCAGCAGTTACCTTCAGGGGTCTAATTCACCCCTCCACTTT. Encoded protein: CASSYLQGSNSPLHF.

J is TRBJ1-1 and V is TRBV27; TRBD1 is a possible D gene (6 bases). The germline gives CDR1 MNHEY, CDR2 SMNVEV (reference sequence). Trimming took off 4 bases at V and 3 bases at J, with 15 bases between the two ends. The length of the CDR3 is 15 residues. DNA for the CDR3: TGTGCCAGCAGTTGGGGGGCCAACAGGGACACTGAAGCTTTCTTT. Protein: CASSWGANRDTEAFF.

V usage is TRBV5-1 and J usage is TRBJ2-1; 8 nucleotides line up with TRBD2. From germline, CDR1 is SGHRS and CDR2 YFSETQ. Germline trimming cut 4 bases from V and 7 bases from J; bases unmatched to any gene: 10. CDR3 size: 15 residues. The CDR3 nucleotides are TGCGCCAGCAGCCCTATATCGCCGGGGGGGAATGAGCAGTTCTTC. Translated: CASSPISPGGNEQFF.

The rearrangement uses TRBV29-1 and TRBJ2-1; D is undetermined. Germline V gives CDR1 SQVTM, CDR2 ANQGSEA. The V end was cut by 7 bases, the J end by 6 bases, with 16 bases between. This CDR3 has 13 residues. The CDR3 sequence: CSGGSDWVNEQFF. The CDR3 nucleotides are TGCAGCGGCGGATCGGATTGGGTCAATGAGCAGTTCTTC.

This chain uses TRBV5-1 with TRBJ2-1; 8 bases line up with TRBD2. Trimming at V came to 4 bases and at J to 7 bases, leaving 7 bases not matched to a gene. This CDR3 comprises 14 residues. Germline CDR1 is SGHRS and CDR2 is YFSETQ. CDR3 loop: CASSTTGGPNEQFF. The DNA of the CDR3 is TGCGCCAGCAGCACGACGGGAGGGCCGAATGAGCAGTTCTTC. The whole variable domain, filled in from reference TRBV5-1 and TRBJ2-1, reads KAGVTQTPRYLIKTRGQQVTLSCSPISGHRSVSWYQQTPGQGLQFLFEYFSETQRNKGNFPGRFSGRQFSNSRSEMNVSTLELGDSALYLCASSTTGGPNEQFFGPGTRLTVL.

The CDR3 DNA is TGTGCCAGCAGCTTAGCCGAGGGGACGGGGACTGAAGCTTTCTTT. Translating it yields CASSLAEGTGTEAFF. V gene TRBV7-6 combines with J gene TRBJ1-1, with D maybe TRBD1 (5 bases). The CDR3 length is 15 residues. Germline assignment: CDR1 SGHVS and CDR2 FNYEAQ. V dropped 0 bases and J dropped 5 bases, with 13 bases sitting between them.

This chain joins TRBV7-2 and TRBJ2-7; perhaps TRBD2 as D (5 bases). Germline V gives CDR1 SGHTA, CDR2 FQGNSA. Trimming shortened V by 5 bases and J by 2 bases, and 13 bases separated the two germline ends. The CDR3 is made up of 14 amino acids. The CDR3 DNA reads TGTGCCAGCAGCCCCTTCCGGGGAACCTACGAGCAGTACTTC. Protein product: CASSPFRGTYEQYF.

V gene TRBV7-9 combines with J gene TRBJ2-1; TRBD2 matches 9 bases. Germline CDR1 is SEHNR and CDR2 is FQNEAQ (reference sequence). CDR3 size: 16 residues. Losses at the gene ends were 2 bases for V and 6 bases for J; bases not matched to a gene: 8. The CDR3 reads CASSLSLAGTINEQFF. The CDR3 DNA reads as TGTGCCAGCAGCTTAAGTCTAGCGGGAACCATCAATGAGCAGTTCTTC.

J is TRBJ2-3 and V is TRBV9; D is uncertain. CDR3 size: 17 residues. Deletions cut 5 bases from V and 1 base from J, with 20 bases between. Germline loops: CDR1 SGDLS, CDR2 YYNGEE. This CDR3 is CASSAGGSWSGTDTQYF. Written as DNA, the CDR3 is TGTGCCAGCAGTGCTGGCGGCTCCTGGAGTGGCACAGATACGCAGTATTTT.

The chain recombines TRBV19 with TRBJ1-4; TRBD1 aligns across 9 bases. The V gene end was trimmed by 4 bases and the J gene end by 6 bases; junction bases not matched to a gene: 0. The germline CDR1 and CDR2 sequences are LNHDA and SQIVND (reference sequence). The CDR3 sequence is 13 residues long. CDR3 loop: CASSRDRDEKLFF. The DNA of the CDR3 is TGTGCCAGTAGTAGGGACAGGGATGAAAAACTGTTTTTT.

This rearrangement joins TRBV2 to TRBJ2-1, with TRBD2 matching 16 bases. The V gene's germline CDR1 is SNHLY and CDR2 FYNNEI. V lost 3 bases to trimming and J lost 5 bases; unmatched junction nucleotides: 1. This CDR3 comprises 16 residues. The chain's CDR3 is CASSEGLAGGDNEQFF. CDR3 DNA: TGTGCCAGCAGTGAGGGACTAGCGGGAGGGGACAATGAGCAGTTCTTC.

CDR3 sequence reads: CASSLVNPGLNSPLHF. CDR3 bases: TGTGCCAGCAGCTTAGTTAATCCGGGACTTAATTCACCCCTCCACTTT. The chain has TRBV7-2 and TRBJ1-6; tentatively, D is TRBD1 (5 bases). CDR1 and CDR2 (germline): SGHTA, FQGNSA. The CDR3 runs to 16 residues. V was trimmed by 1 base and J by 6 bases, leaving 13 bases between them.

This chain links TRBV2 with TRBJ2-3, with 12 positions matching TRBD2. The CDR3 covers 15 residues. Germline lookup yields CDR1 SNHLY and CDR2 FYNNEI. Trimming cost V 6 bases and J 2 bases; bases outside gene matches: 3. The CDR3 coding sequence is TGTGCCAGCAGGAGACTAGCGGGAGTCACAGATACGCAGTATTTT. It yields the protein CASRRLAGVTDTQYF.

The chain recombines TRBV7-3 with TRBJ2-1; no clear D gene. Trimming left V 1 base short and J 3 bases short, with 16 bases between. The CDR3 loop spans 17 amino acids. The germline gives CDR1 SGHTA, CDR2 FQGTGA. The DNA of the CDR3 is TGTGCCAGCAGCTTAAAGTCTTGGGTTGAGCGCTACAATGAGCAGTTCTTC. It yields the protein CASSLKSWVERYNEQFF.

The gene calls are TRBV29-1 and TRBJ2-1, with 7 bases lining up with TRBD1. Germline CDR1 and CDR2: SQVTM and ANQGSEA. Trimming took 5 bases from V and 6 from J; bases not matched to a gene: 19. This CDR3 is built from 17 residues. In nucleotides, the CDR3 is TGCAGCGTTTGTCTCGGGACAGCGGACTCGCGGGTCAATGAGCAGTTCTTC. This sequence encodes CSVCLGTADSRVNEQFF.

The V and J genes are TRBV14 and TRBJ2-1; 7 bases align to TRBD1. The J segment lost 2 bases and the V segment lost 4 bases, leaving 5 bases of the junction unmatched. There are 15 residues in the CDR3. The germline gives CDR1 SGHDN, CDR2 FVKESK. The CDR3 region has the DNA TGTGCCAGCAGCCTCCTTCAGGGGGCCTACAATGAGCAGTTCTTC. This sequence encodes CASSLLQGAYNEQFF.

The chain uses TRBV30 and TRBJ2-4, with 8 bases aligning to TRBD1. The CDR3 runs to 14 residues. From germline, CDR1 is GTSNPN and CDR2 SVGIG (reference sequence). With V trimmed by 5 bases and J by 7 bases, 10 bases remained unmatched. CDR3 sequence (DNA): TGTGCCTGGGCTTTGCGGACAGGGCCGAACATTCAGTACTTC. Amino acids: CAWALRTGPNIQYF.

As concerns this clone: Compared with germline, one end of the junction differs, possibly owing to a read error. The rearrangement joins TRBV7-7 to TRBJ1-5; no clear D. This CDR3 region has 12 residues. Germline assignment: CDR1 SSHAT and CDR2 FNYEAQ (reference sequence). The DNA for the CDR3 is TGTGCTAGCAGCTATTCCAATCAGCCCCAGCATTTT. Protein: CASSYSNQPQHF.